This entry lists 10 T cell receptor beta chains sequenced from one sample in a study of CD8 T cells in ankylosing spondylitis (dated by TCRdb to 2017 to 2019). The library was obtained by 5' RACE. The instrument given in TCRdb is Illumina HiSeq 2500. The public reads were reanalyzed by TCRdb: fastp trimming at Q25, MiXCR alignment, in-frame beta chains only. Entries that share a CDR3 protein sequence are merged under the most common genes and DNA. Here the sample has under 450,000 distinct CDR3 sequences; about a sixth occur a single time. The ten top clones hold 1% of the sample. Their recognized antigens are unknown. Broad study findings and their caveats: Blood from ankylosing spondylitis patients appeared to be characterized by a TCR beta motif made up of several highly homologous amino acid variants.

The sample consisted of blood, either unsorted or a sorted T cell fraction (not recorded which). These TCRs come from a male donor with ankylosing spondylitis.

In its sample, this clonotype was seen a few times. This chain uses TRBV5-1 with TRBJ2-7; possibly TRBD2 for D (6 bases). The germline V gene has CDR1 SGHRS and CDR2 YFSETQ. This CDR3 has 13 amino acids. Trimming pared 0 bases from V and 6 bases from J, leaving 10 bases between. CDR3 DNA sequence: TGCGCCAGCAGCTTGGACGCTAGCGTCGAGCAGTACTTC. Amino acids: CASSLDASVEQYF.

This clonotype appeared a few times. The V call is TRBV7-2, the J call TRBJ2-3, with 9 positions matching TRBD2. The V gene end was trimmed by 5 bases and the J gene end by 0 bases; junction bases not matched to a gene: 9. This CDR3 comprises 17 residues. CDR1 SGHTA and CDR2 FQGNSA come from the germline V gene. The CDR3 DNA reads TGTGCCAGCAGCCGGAGGGCTAGCGGGACTAGCACAGATACGCAGTATTTT. Translating gives CASSRRASGTSTDTQYF.

This chain uses TRBV5-1 with TRBJ1-2, with unresolved D. The CDR3 runs 13 residues. Germline lookup yields CDR1 SGHRS and CDR2 YFSETQ. Trimming shortened V by 2 bases and J by 1 base, and 6 bases separated the two germline ends. CDR3 sequence: CASSLQNNYGYTF. The CDR3, as DNA: TGCGCCAGCAGCTTACAAAATAACTATGGCTACACCTTC.

This clonotype has just a few counts. This rearrangement joins TRBV20-1 to TRBJ2-7; 9 bases fit TRBD1. Trimming at V came to 7 bases and at J to 3 bases, leaving 16 bases not matched to a gene. Germline assignment: CDR1 DFQATT and CDR2 SNEGSKA (reference sequence). CDR3 length equals 16 residues. CDR3 region: CSVLSLGQGSLYEQYF. CDR3 in DNA: TGCAGTGTCCTGAGCTTAGGACAGGGGAGTCTCTACGAGCAGTACTTC.

This clonotype turned up a few times. The J gene is TRBJ2-7, the V gene TRBV7-9; no clear D. The V and J ends lost 5 bases and 4 bases respectively, with 18 bases between them. Looked up from germline, CDR1 is SEHNR and CDR2 is FQNEAQ (reference sequence). This CDR3 comprises 15 residues. CDR3 bases: TGTGCCAGCAGCCCTAGGGTGGGGTTCCCTTACGAGCAGTACTTC. It encodes CASSPRVGFPYEQYF.

The gene calls are TRBV6-2 or TRBV6-3 and TRBJ2-7, with TRBD1 identical over 9 bases. The germline gives CDR1 MNHEY, CDR2 SVGEGT. After removal of 6 bases from V and 1 base from J, the junction contained 7 bases not matched to a gene. This CDR3 contains 15 residues. In DNA form, the CDR3 reads TGTGCCAGCAGGATGGACAGGGGTTCATCCTACGAGCAGTACTTC. The encoded protein is CASRMDRGSSYEQYF.

J is TRBJ1-3 and V is TRBV5-6; no definite D call. Trimming left V 0 bases short and J 0 bases short, with 13 bases between. The length of the CDR3 is 17 residues. CDR1 and CDR2 from the germline V gene are SGHDT and YYEEEE. The CDR3 protein is CASSLDPLPNSGNTIYF. The DNA of the CDR3 is TGTGCCAGCAGCTTGGATCCTTTACCAAACTCTGGAAACACCATATATTTT.

The J gene is TRBJ1-4, the V gene TRBV6-1; weak D call: TRBD1 (6 bases). Germline V gene lookup returns CDR1 MNHNS and CDR2 SASEGT. Trimming removed 4 bases from V and 8 bases from J, with 17 bases in between. The CDR3 consists of 15 residues. CDR3 in amino acids: CASSAKGGGGEKLFF. As DNA, the CDR3 is TGTGCCAGCAGTGCCAAGGGGGGCGGAGGAGAAAAACTGTTTTTT.

This rearrangement joins TRBV18 to TRBJ2-1, with no clear D. The V and J ends lost 4 bases and 7 bases respectively, with 17 bases between them. The CDR3 runs to 15 residues. Germline V gene sequence: CDR1 KGHSH, CDR2 LQKENI. The CDR3 sequence is CASSRIVGPTNEQFF. CDR3 bases: TGTGCCAGCTCACGAATTGTAGGGCCGACGAATGAGCAGTTCTTC.

This chain uses TRBV28 with TRBJ2-4, with a possible D match to TRBD1 (6 bases). CDR3 length equals 19 residues. In germline, CDR1 is MDHEN, CDR2 SYDVKM. Trimming left V 6 bases short and J 0 bases short, with 24 bases between. The CDR3 spells CASSPLYRGGQLAKNIQYF. The CDR3 DNA reads TGTGCCAGCAGCCCGTTATACCGGGGTGGACAGCTAGCCAAAAACATTCAGTACTTC.